This entry lists 21 T cell receptor beta chains sequenced from one sample in a study of blood T cells in healthy people across ages. A second PCR, run for roughly 7 to 12 cycles, used a sample-barcoded 5' primer plus a J-beta primer mix. One entry per CDR3 protein, called by TCRdb with MiXCR from the 5' RACE reads. This sample carries around 1.7 million distinct CDR3 sequences, 28% of them seen once, and the ten largest clones take over 7%. What was sequenced was blood. The origin of the receptors is a woman aged 25 to 39 in good health.

This clonotype has a count of ten or more. DNA of the CDR3: TGCAGTGCTAGAGATGATGAGGGCCGCTACGAGCAGTACTTC. Its translation is CSARDDEGRYEQYF. This rearrangement joins TRBV20-1 to TRBJ2-7; maybe TRBD2 (5 bases). The V end lost 0 bases, the J end lost 3 bases, and 12 bases lay between the germline ends. CDR1 and CDR2 from the germline V gene are DFQATT and SNEGSKA (reference sequence). CDR3 size: 14 residues.

The sample holds a few counts of this clonotype. CDR3 in amino acids: CASSYGSTRTNYGYTF. CDR3 in DNA: TGTGCCAGCAGTTACGGGTCGACACGGACGAACTATGGCTACACCTTC. The chain is built from TRBV6-6 and TRBJ1-2; D remains ambiguous. The CDR3 is 16 amino acids. V was cut by 2 bases and J by 2 bases, with 15 bases left in between. CDR1 MNHNY and CDR2 SVGAGI come from the germline V gene (reference sequence).

The chain has TRBV12-3 or TRBV12-4 and TRBJ2-5, with a possible D match to TRBD2 (7 bases). This CDR3 is 18 amino acids long. Trimming removed 8 bases at V and 0 bases at J, with 25 bases between. CDR3 protein: CASGIRGAISLYQETQYF. The CDR3 DNA is TGTGCCAGCGGGATCCGGGGGGCCATATCCCTGTACCAAGAGACCCAGTACTTC.

In its sample, this clonotype was seen once. A clone one base away is much larger, so this may be a read error. V gene TRBV20-1 combines with J gene TRBJ2-7, with D perhaps TRBD1 (6 bases). TRBJ2-5 explains the end of the DNA better; the J call may be wrong. CDR1 is DFQATT, CDR2 SNEGSKA, per germline (reference sequence). The CDR3 contains 15 residues. DNA of the CDR3: TGCAGTACTAGTCCCCGGGACATTCTTCCAGAGACCCAGTACTTC. Translating it yields CSTSPRDILPETQYF.

Many counts were recorded for this clonotype. V gene TRBV6-1 combines with J gene TRBJ2-1; 7 bases align to TRBD2. Germline V gives CDR1 MNHNS, CDR2 SASEGT. The CDR3 length is 18 residues. After removal of 6 bases from V and 5 bases from J, the junction contained 19 bases not matched to a gene. This chain's CDR3 is CASSPTLGSGTKNNEQFF. The CDR3 nucleotides are TGTGCCAGCAGCCCGACGTTGGGATCCGGGACTAAAAACAATGAGCAGTTCTTC.

This clonotype occurred many times. The chain employs TRBV20-1 and TRBJ2-5, with 9 nucleotides matching TRBD1. CDR1 is DFQATT, CDR2 SNEGSKA, per germline (reference sequence). CDR3 length: 14 residues. J was trimmed by 5 bases and V by 5 bases; bases with no gene match: 9. In nucleotides, the CDR3 is TGCAGTGCTCCTCAGGGACAGGGCAGGGAGACCCAGTACTTC. Protein sequence: CSAPQGQGRETQYF.

This clonotype was detected many times. This chain uses TRBV3-1 with TRBJ2-5; 11 bases are shared with TRBD2. Trimming took 0 bases from V and 3 from J; bases not matched to a gene: 6. Germline CDR1 is LGHDT and CDR2 is YNNKEL (reference sequence). The CDR3 loop spans 17 amino acids. The CDR3 DNA sequence: TGTGCCAGCAGCCAAGAAAGCGTAGCGGGGGGGAAAGAGACCCAGTACTTC. It is translated as CASSQESVAGGKETQYF.

The chain has TRBV9 and TRBJ1-5; D may be TRBD1 (5 bases). Germline V lookup: CDR1 SGDLS, CDR2 YYNGEE. Trimming left V 2 bases short and J 11 bases short, with 23 bases between. CDR3 length: 16 residues. CDR3 sequence reads: CASSVATLGWDPAQHF. CDR3 nucleotide sequence: TGTGCCAGCAGCGTGGCAACCCTTGGATGGGACCCGGCCCAGCATTTT.

This rearrangement joins TRBV7-2 to TRBJ2-1, with 9 bases fitting TRBD2. This CDR3 region has 15 residues. Germline-derived CDR1 and CDR2 are SGHTA and FQGNSA. V trimming: 3 bases; J trimming: 7 bases; junction bases outside the gene matches: 7. CDR3 DNA sequence: TGTGCCAGCAGCTTCTTCCTTAGCGGGGGTAATGAGCAGTTCTTC. The encoded protein is CASSFFLSGGNEQFF.

This clonotype showed up just a few times. This chain links TRBV3-1 with TRBJ2-7; unclear D gene. V lost 3 bases and J lost 2, with 17 bases in between. Looked up from germline, CDR1 is LGHDT and CDR2 is YNNKEL (reference sequence). The CDR3 has 16 residues. CDR3 amino acids: CASSQESSPETYEQYF. DNA of the CDR3: TGTGCCAGCAGCCAGGAGAGTTCCCCCGAAACCTACGAGCAGTACTTC.

In this sample, this clonotype turned up a few times. The chain recombines TRBV10-2 with TRBJ2-1, with 9 bases matching TRBD2. V was clipped by 5 bases and J by 6 bases; unmatched bases: 8. Germline CDR1 WSHSY, CDR2 SAAADI. CDR3 length: 15 residues. CDR3 amino acids: CASSIGRGGFNEQFF. The CDR3 nucleotides are TGCGCCAGCAGTATCGGGCGGGGGGGCTTCAATGAGCAGTTCTTC.

The CDR3 protein is CASSYRSRAGGRTDTQYF. The CDR3 DNA reads as TGTGCCAGCAGTTACAGGAGTCGAGCGGGGGGGCGGACAGATACGCAGTATTTT. The V and J genes are TRBV6-5 and TRBJ2-3, with 10 bases aligning to TRBD2. Losses at the gene ends were 2 bases for V and 3 bases for J; bases not matched to a gene: 11. CDR3 length equals 18 residues. CDR1 is MNHEY, CDR2 SVGAGI, per germline.

This clonotype was observed a handful of times. The V call is TRBV7-9, the J call TRBJ2-7; D remains unclear. V was shortened by 3 bases and J by 3 bases, with 9 bases between the two germline ends. This CDR3 is built from 13 residues. Germline CDR1 SEHNR, CDR2 FQNEAQ (reference sequence). The CDR3 DNA is TGTGCCAGCAGCTTGTATAGCAACTACGAGCAGTACTTC. Encoded protein: CASSLYSNYEQYF.

This clonotype was recorded a few times. This chain joins TRBV3-1 and TRBJ2-7, with D possibly matching TRBD1 (6 bases). CDR3 length: 14 residues. Between the trimmed V and J ends, which lost 2 bases and 0 bases, there was a span of 8 bases. Germline CDR1 reads LGHDT; CDR2 reads YNNKEL (reference sequence). This CDR3 reads CASSQNRVSYEQYF. Here the CDR3 DNA reads TGTGCCAGCAGCCAAAACAGGGTCTCCTACGAGCAGTACTTC.

This clonotype was seen many times. The chain joins TRBV20-1 to TRBJ2-7, with 7 bases that match TRBD2. The CDR3 is made up of 13 amino acids. Germline V gene lookup returns CDR1 DFQATT and CDR2 SNEGSKA (reference sequence). With 5 bases clipped from V and 5 bases from J, the junction kept 9 bases outside the gene matches. CDR3 in DNA: TGCAGTGCTCCCCTTGCGGGAGCCCACGAGCAGTACTTC. This encodes CSAPLAGAHEQYF.

This clonotype occurred a few times. V gene TRBV12-3 or TRBV12-4 combines with J gene TRBJ2-1; D unresolved. V shed 3 bases and J shed 0 bases, with 9 bases lying between them. This CDR3 has 15 residues. CDR3 sequence reads: CASSFPLSSYNEQFF. CDR3 nucleotide sequence: TGTGCCAGCAGTTTTCCCCTAAGCTCCTACAATGAGCAGTTCTTC.

This clonotype was detected many times. The chain combines TRBV10-1 with TRBJ2-1; no definite D call. Germline assignment: CDR1 WNHNN and CDR2 SYGVQD (reference sequence). Trimming shortened V by 0 bases and J by 1 base, and 4 bases separated the two germline ends. The CDR3 is made up of 14 amino acids. This CDR3 reads CASSESKSYNEQFF. CDR3 nucleotide sequence: TGCGCCAGCAGTGAGTCAAAATCCTACAATGAGCAGTTCTTC.

The CDR3 sequence: CAAKTGMNTEAFF. CDR3 DNA: TGTGCCGCGAAGACGGGCATGAACACTGAAGCTTTCTTT. The J gene is TRBJ1-1, the V gene TRBV12-3 or TRBV12-4, with D unresolved. V lost 11 bases, J lost 0 bases, and 13 bases lay in between. CDR3 length equals 13 residues.

The chain joins TRBV5-1 to TRBJ2-1; 11 bases are a match to TRBD2. J was trimmed by 4 bases and V by 0 bases; bases with no gene match: 12. The V gene's germline CDR1 is SGHRS and CDR2 YFSETQ. CDR3 length: 19 amino acids. CDR3 amino acids: CASSLEGALAGGPYNEQFF. As DNA, the CDR3 is TGCGCCAGCAGCTTGGAGGGGGCCTTAGCGGGGGGGCCTTACAATGAGCAGTTCTTC.

Many counts were recorded for this clonotype. The CDR3 DNA follows: TGTGCCAGCAGTCAACAGGGGGCAACTAATGAAAAACTGTTTTTT. The encoded protein is CASSQQGATNEKLFF. J is TRBJ1-4 and V is TRBV6-5, with 8 positions matching TRBD1. Unmatched junction bases numbered 2, after V lost 5 bases and J lost 0 bases. The CDR3 consists of 15 residues. The V gene's germline CDR1 is MNHEY and CDR2 SVGAGI.

The chain recombines TRBV5-1 with TRBJ2-1, with no clear D. V lost 4 bases and J 6 bases, leaving 20 bases between the germline ends. This CDR3 contains 16 residues. Germline CDR1 and CDR2: SGHRS and YFSETQ. The CDR3 coding sequence is TGCGCCAGCAGCCCGGGCCTCTTAGACGGTATCAATGAGCAGTTCTTC. Translated: CASSPGLLDGINEQFF.